This record concerns one T cell receptor (beta chain) sequence. Germline V gene data show CDR1 as LNHDA and CDR2 as SQIVND (reference sequence). There are 13 residues in the CDR3. Germline trimming cut 5 bases from V and 4 bases from J; bases unmatched to any gene: 4. These data are taken from a study of blood T cell repertoires in COVID-19. The wider study: Acute and convalescent COVID-19 specimens originated in the United States, Italy and Spain. In each case, the material was cDNA or gDNA derived from T cells, B-cell-depleted T cells, or PBMCs.

Assay used: immunoSEQ multiplex PCR; TCRdb lists only in-frame clones, some missing. The sample comprises around 200,000 clones, around 80% of which are singletons, and roughly 7.1% rests with the top ten. This receptor was identified in a human donor in a cohort sampled during active COVID-19. The sequencing sample was made of peripheral blood. The rearrangement uses TRBV19 and TRBJ1-1, with 7 bases identical to TRBD1. As DNA, the CDR3 is TGTGCCAGTAGTCCACAGGGGAGCACTGAAGCTTTCTTT. As protein: CASSPQGSTEAFF.